Reported below is one TCR beta chain. The antigen is not known. The primer mix had 60 Vbeta and 13 Jbeta primers. The assay was immunoSEQ multiplex PCR, and TCRdb's table has in-frame clones only and misses some. The data contain 85,000 to 100,000 clones, 55% to 65% of them singletons. The data belong to a study of cytomegalovirus exposure and HLA in healthy donors. Findings and limits, study-wide: In most subjects, TCR beta sequences reportedly gave accurate predictions of HLA-A and HLA-B alleles.

The CDR3 is 14 amino acids. The V and J genes are TRBV21-1 and TRBJ1-2. TRBV21-1 is classified as a pseudogene. The sequenced sample consisted of PBMCs. The sequence was obtained from a human donor in good health. CDR3 DNA: TGTGCCAGCAGCAAGACGGACTGGAACTATGGCTACACCTTC. Translated: CASSKTDWNYGYTF.